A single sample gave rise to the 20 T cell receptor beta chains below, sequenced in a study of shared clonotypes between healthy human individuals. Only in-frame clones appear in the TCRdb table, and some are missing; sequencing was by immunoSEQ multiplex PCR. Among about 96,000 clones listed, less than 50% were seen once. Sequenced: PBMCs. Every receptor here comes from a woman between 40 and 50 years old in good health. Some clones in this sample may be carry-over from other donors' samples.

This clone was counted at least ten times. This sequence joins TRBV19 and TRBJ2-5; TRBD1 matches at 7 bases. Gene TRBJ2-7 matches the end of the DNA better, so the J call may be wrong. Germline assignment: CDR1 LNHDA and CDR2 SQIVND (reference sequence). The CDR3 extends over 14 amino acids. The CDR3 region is CASSILQGSYEQYF. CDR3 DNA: TGTGCCAGTAGTATCTTACAGGGGTCCTACGAGCAGTACTTC.

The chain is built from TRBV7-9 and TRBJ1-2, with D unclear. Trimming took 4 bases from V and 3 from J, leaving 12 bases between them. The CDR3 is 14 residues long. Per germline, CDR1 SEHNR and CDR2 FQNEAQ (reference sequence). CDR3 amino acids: CASSYDWSYYGYTF. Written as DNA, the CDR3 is TGTGCCAGCAGCTACGACTGGTCTTACTATGGCTACACCTTC.

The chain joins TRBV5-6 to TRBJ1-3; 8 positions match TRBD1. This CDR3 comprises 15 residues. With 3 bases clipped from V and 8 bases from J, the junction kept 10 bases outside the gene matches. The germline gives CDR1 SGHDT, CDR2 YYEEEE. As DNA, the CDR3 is TGTGCCAGCAGCTCGGGGGACAGGCCGAGGGACACCATATATTTT. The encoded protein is CASSSGDRPRDTIYF.

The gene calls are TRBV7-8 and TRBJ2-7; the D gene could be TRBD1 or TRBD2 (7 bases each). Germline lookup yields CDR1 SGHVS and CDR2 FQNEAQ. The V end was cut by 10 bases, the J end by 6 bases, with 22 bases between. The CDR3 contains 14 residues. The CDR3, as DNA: TGTGCCACCCGGAGGGGGCGGGAGTCGGGCGAGCAGTACTTC. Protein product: CATRRGRESGEQYF.

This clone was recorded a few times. The CDR3 here is CASSPVGLETQYF. The DNA of the CDR3 is TGTGCCAGCTCACCCGTGGGATTGGAGACCCAGTACTTC. The gene calls are TRBV18 and TRBJ2-5; D gene uncertain. V dropped 3 bases and J dropped 5 bases, with 10 bases sitting between them. Germline values: CDR1 KGHSH, CDR2 LQKENI. The CDR3 consists of 13 residues.

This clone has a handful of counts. CDR3 loop: CASSLASGRAYNEQFF. The CDR3 DNA reads TGCGCCAGCAGCTTGGCGAGCGGGAGAGCCTACAATGAGCAGTTCTTC. J is TRBJ2-1 and V is TRBV5-1; 8 positions agree with TRBD2. The CDR3 length is 16 residues. V was clipped by 0 bases and J by 2 bases; unmatched bases: 4. Germline V lookup: CDR1 SGHRS, CDR2 YFSETQ.

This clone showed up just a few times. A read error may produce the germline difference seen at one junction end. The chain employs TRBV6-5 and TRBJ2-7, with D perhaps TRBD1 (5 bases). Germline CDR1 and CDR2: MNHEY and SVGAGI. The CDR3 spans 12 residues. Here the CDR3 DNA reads TGTGCCAGCACCGACACAGGCTACGGGCAGTACTTC. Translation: CASTDTGYGQYF.

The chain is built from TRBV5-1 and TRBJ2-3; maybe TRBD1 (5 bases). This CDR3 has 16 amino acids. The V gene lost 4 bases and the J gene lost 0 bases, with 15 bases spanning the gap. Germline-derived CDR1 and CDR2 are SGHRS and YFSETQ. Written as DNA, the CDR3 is TGCGCCAGCAGCCTGCGACAGCGTTCTAGCACAGATACGCAGTATTTT. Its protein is CASSLRQRSSTDTQYF.

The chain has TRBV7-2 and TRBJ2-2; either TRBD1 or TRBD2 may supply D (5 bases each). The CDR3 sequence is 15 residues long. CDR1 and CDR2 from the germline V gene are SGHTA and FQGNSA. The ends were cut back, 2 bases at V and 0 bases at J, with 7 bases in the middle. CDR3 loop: CASSLWGPNTGELFF. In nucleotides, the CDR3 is TGTGCCAGCAGCTTATGGGGACCGAACACCGGGGAGCTGTTTTTT.

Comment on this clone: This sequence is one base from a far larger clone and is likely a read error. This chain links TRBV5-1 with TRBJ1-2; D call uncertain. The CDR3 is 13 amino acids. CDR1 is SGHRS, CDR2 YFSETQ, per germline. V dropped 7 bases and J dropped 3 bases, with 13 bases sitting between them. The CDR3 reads CASGINRDYGYTF. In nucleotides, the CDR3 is TGCGCCAGCGGCATTAATCGGGACTATGGCTACACCTTC.

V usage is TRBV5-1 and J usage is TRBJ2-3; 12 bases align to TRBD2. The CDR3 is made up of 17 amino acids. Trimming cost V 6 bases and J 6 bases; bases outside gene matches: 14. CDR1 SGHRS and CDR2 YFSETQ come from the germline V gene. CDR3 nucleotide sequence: TGCGCCAGCACCCTAAGGGCTAGCGGGAGGGTTACGGATACGCAGTATTTT. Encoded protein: CASTLRASGRVTDTQYF.

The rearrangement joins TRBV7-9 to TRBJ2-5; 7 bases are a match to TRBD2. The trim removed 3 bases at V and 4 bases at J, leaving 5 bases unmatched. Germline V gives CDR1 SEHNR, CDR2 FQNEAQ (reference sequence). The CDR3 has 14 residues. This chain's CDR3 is CASSLPGGRETQYF. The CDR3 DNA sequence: TGTGCCAGCAGCTTGCCGGGAGGTAGAGAGACCCAGTACTTC.

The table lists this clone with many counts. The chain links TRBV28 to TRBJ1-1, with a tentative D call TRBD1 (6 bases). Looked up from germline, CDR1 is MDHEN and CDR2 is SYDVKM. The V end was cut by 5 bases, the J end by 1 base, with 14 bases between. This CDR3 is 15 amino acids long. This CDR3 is CASSPPRTENTEAFF. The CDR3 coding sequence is TGTGCCAGCAGTCCGCCTCGGACAGAGAACACTGAAGCTTTCTTT.

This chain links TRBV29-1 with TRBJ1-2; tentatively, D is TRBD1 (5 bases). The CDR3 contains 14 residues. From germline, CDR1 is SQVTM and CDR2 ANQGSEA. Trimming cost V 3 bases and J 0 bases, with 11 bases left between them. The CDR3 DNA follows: TGCAGCGTTGACCTTGGACATTCTAACTATGGCTACACCTTC. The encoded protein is CSVDLGHSNYGYTF.

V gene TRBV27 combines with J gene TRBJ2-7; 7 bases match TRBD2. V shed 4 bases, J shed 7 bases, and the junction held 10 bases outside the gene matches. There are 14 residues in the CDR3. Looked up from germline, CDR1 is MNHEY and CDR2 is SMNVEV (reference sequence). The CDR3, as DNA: TGTGCCAGCAGTTCCACCCTCGGGGGGTTGGAGCAGTACTTC. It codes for CASSSTLGGLEQYF.

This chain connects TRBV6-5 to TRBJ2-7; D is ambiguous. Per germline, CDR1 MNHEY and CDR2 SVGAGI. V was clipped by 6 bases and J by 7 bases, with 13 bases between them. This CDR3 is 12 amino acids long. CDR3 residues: CASSPGAREQYF. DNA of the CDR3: TGTGCCAGCAGCCCCGGCGCGAGGGAGCAGTACTTC.

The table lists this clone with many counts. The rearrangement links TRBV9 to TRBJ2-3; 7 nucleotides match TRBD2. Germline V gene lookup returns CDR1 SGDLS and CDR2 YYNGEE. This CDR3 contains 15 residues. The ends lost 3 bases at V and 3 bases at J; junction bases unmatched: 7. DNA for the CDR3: TGTGCCAGCAGCGCCGGGGGGACGCTAACAGATACGCAGTATTTT. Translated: CASSAGGTLTDTQYF.

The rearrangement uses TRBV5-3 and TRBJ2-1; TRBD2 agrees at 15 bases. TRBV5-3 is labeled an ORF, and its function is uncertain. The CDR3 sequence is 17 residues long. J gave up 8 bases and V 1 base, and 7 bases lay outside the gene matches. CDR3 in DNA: TGTGCCAGAAGCTTGTGGACTAGCGGGAGGGCCGGTCATGAGCAGTTCTTC. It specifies CARSLWTSGRAGHEQFF.

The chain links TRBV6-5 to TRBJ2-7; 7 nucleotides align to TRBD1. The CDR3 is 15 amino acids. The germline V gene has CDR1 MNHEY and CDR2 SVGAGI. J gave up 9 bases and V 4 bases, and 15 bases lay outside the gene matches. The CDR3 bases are TGTGCCAGCAGTTCCCGACAGGGAAGGTTTGTGGGGCAGTACTTC. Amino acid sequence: CASSSRQGRFVGQYF.

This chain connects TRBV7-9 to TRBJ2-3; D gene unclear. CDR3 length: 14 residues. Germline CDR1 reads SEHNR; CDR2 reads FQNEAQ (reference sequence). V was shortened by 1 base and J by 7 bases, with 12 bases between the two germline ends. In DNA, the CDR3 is TGTGCCAGCAGCTTAGACCAGGCGTCTCATACGCAGTATTTT. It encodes CASSLDQASHTQYF.